This TCR beta chain comes out of a study of cytomegalovirus exposure and HLA in healthy donors. Study in general: In a previous analysis, 110 million or so unique TCR beta sequences were found from 170 million or so T cells.

The study's findings and limits: Per published accounts, TCR beta sequences correctly predicted the HLA-A and HLA-B alleles of most subjects. Exclusion applied to some V segments, including TRBV6-2 and TRBV6-3, as they were indistinguishable. Association with HLA alleles at 0.05 false discovery rate was found for 16,951 TCR beta sequences in a later analysis.

As for this clone: Antigen unknown.

The CDR3 runs to 14 residues. Germline CDR1 is GTSNPN and CDR2 is SVGIG (reference sequence). J lost 2 bases, V lost 6 bases, and 8 bases had no gene match. Amplification used 60 Vbeta primers and 13 Jbeta primers. Assay: immunoSEQ multiplex PCR; the TCRdb copy retains only in-frame clones and omits some. The sample lists over 150,000 clones; about 72% were seen once. Sequenced material: PBMCs. The rearrangement links TRBV30 to TRBJ2-3; TRBD2 agrees at 7 bases. The sequence was collected from a man aged 55-75 years in good health and CMV-seronegative. The CDR3: CACAAGTITDTQYF. DNA of the CDR3: TGTGCCTGCGCTGCCGGGACTATCACAGATACGCAGTATTTT.